A single sample gave rise to the 20 T cell receptor beta chains below, sequenced in a study of vaccination effects on CD4 cells after COVID-19. TCRdb's copy holds only in-frame clones and misses some; the assay was immunoSEQ multiplex PCR. The sample contains about 61,000 clones, around 73% of which appear only once. No antigen is known for these receptors. Pools of viral peptides were used by the ViraFEST assay to expand antigen-specific CD4+ T cells ahead of sequencing. With about ten days of culture completed, CD4+ T cells were isolated. Participants each got two BNT162b2 or mRNA-1273 vaccine doses. Sequenced here: CD4+ T cells from PBMCs cultured with HCoV-229E spike peptides, sampled after COVID-19 vaccination. Receptors were obtained from a human donor who received a COVID-19 vaccine.

This rearrangement joins TRBV7-3 to TRBJ2-3; D gene unclear. Germline lookup yields CDR1 SGHTA and CDR2 FQGTGA. The CDR3 length is 14 residues. V lost 8 bases and J 0 bases, leaving 12 bases between the germline ends. CDR3 coding DNA: TGTGCCAGCGCCCCGGGTGGTAGCACAGATACGCAGTATTTT. It specifies CASAPGGSTDTQYF.

The chain combines TRBV14 with TRBJ1-3, with D unresolved. Looked up from germline, CDR1 is SGHDN and CDR2 is FVKESK. The CDR3 length is 14 residues. V shed 1 base and J shed 2 bases, with 6 bases lying between them. The CDR3 is CASSQAGAGNTIYF. The CDR3 DNA sequence: TGTGCCAGCAGCCAAGCTGGGGCTGGAAACACCATATATTTT. Full variable domain (outside the CDR3, taken from reference TRBV14 and TRBJ1-3): EAGVTQFPSHSVIEKGQTVTLRCDPISGHDNLYWYRRVMGKEIKFLLHFVKESKQDESGMPNNRFLAERTGGTYSTLKVQPAELEDSGVYFCASSQAGAGNTIYFGEGSWLTVV.

Here the CDR3 reads CASSFVVRDSDTQYF. The DNA of the CDR3 is TGTGCCAGCAGCTTCGTGGTCAGGGACTCAGATACGCAGTATTTT. The V and J genes are TRBV5-5 and TRBJ2-3, with D possibly matching TRBD2 (6 bases). V was pared by 2 bases and J by 4 bases, with 14 bases between. The CDR3 sequence is 15 residues long. Germline CDR1 SGHKS, CDR2 YYEKEE (reference sequence).

The rearrangement links TRBV6-1 to TRBJ1-4, with 7 bases identical to TRBD1. CDR3 size: 16 residues. From germline, CDR1 is MNHNS and CDR2 SASEGT. V lost 4 bases, J lost 0 bases, and 5 bases stayed unmatched. The CDR3 region has the DNA TGTGCCAGCAGTGTAGACAGGGCCACAACTAATGAAAAACTGTTTTTT. This encodes CASSVDRATTNEKLFF.

V and J are TRBV5-5 and TRBJ2-5, with a weak D call TRBD1 (5 bases). In germline, CDR1 is SGHKS, CDR2 YYEKEE (reference sequence). Trimming took 2 bases from V and 3 from J, leaving 11 bases between them. This CDR3 contains 14 residues. CDR3 protein: CASSLRQSKETQYF. The DNA of the CDR3 is TGTGCCAGCAGCTTAAGACAGAGTAAAGAGACCCAGTACTTC.

This clone has more than one count but fewer than ten. The V and J genes are TRBV3-1 (or the pseudogene TRBV3-2) and TRBJ2-2; D unresolved. Germline V gene data show CDR1 as LGHDT and CDR2 as YNNKEL (reference sequence). The CDR3 is 14 amino acids. The ends were cut back, 6 bases at V and 5 bases at J, with 13 bases in the middle. CDR3 in DNA: TGTGCCAGCAGTCGAAACGGCGGAACCGGGGAGCTGTTTTTT. Amino acids: CASSRNGGTGELFF.

This clone has more than one count but fewer than ten. This chain connects TRBV7-9 to TRBJ1-3; no definite D call. CDR3 length: 17 residues. Germline V CDR1 and CDR2: SEHNR, FQNEAQ (reference sequence). Trimming left V 3 bases short and J 0 bases short, with 15 bases between. CDR3 loop: CASSFNRGASSGNTIYF. CDR3 coding DNA: TGTGCCAGCAGCTTCAACCGGGGAGCGAGCTCTGGAAACACCATATATTTT.

The chain joins TRBV24-1 to TRBJ2-5, with D hard to call. CDR1 is KGHDR and CDR2 is SFDVKD in the germline V gene. V lost 4 bases and J 2 bases, leaving 13 bases between the germline ends. The CDR3 is 15 amino acids. The CDR3 bases are TGTGCCACCAGTGACCCTTCGGCCGGTCAAGAGACCCAGTACTTC. This sequence encodes CATSDPSAGQETQYF.

CDR3 nucleotide sequence: TGTGCCAGCAGTGAGGGGGACCTAGCTAATTCACCCCTCCACTTT. It is translated as CASSEGDLANSPLHF. The chain combines TRBV2 with TRBJ1-6; D might be TRBD1 (5 bases). CDR1 SNHLY and CDR2 FYNNEI come from the germline V gene. This CDR3 is built from 15 residues. Deletions cut 3 bases from V and 6 bases from J, with 12 bases between.

The chain employs TRBV3-1 (or the pseudogene TRBV3-2) and TRBJ2-7; D is unclear. The CDR3 spans 14 residues. Germline V CDR1 and CDR2: LGHDT, YNNKEL (reference sequence). The V and J ends lost 3 bases and 2 bases respectively, with 11 bases between them. CDR3 in amino acids: CASSQSPETYEQYV. Here the CDR3 DNA reads TGTGCCAGCAGCCAGAGTCCGGAAACCTACGAGCAGTACGTC.

The chain couples TRBV19 to TRBJ2-1; 12 positions agree with TRBD2. Germline assignment: CDR1 LNHDA and CDR2 SQIVND (reference sequence). The CDR3 runs 14 residues. V gave up 10 bases and J gave up 3 bases; unmatched junction bases: 4. CDR3 nucleotides: TGTGCCACCAAGACTAGCGGGGGCTACAATGAGCAGTTCTTC. Protein product: CATKTSGGYNEQFF.

V and J are TRBV3-1 (or the pseudogene TRBV3-2) and TRBJ2-4; TRBD1 matches 7 bases. V shed 1 base and J 1 base; nucleotides not matched to a gene: 4. Germline CDR1 is LGHDT and CDR2 is YNNKEL (reference sequence). The CDR3 totals 16 residues. The CDR3 nucleotides read TGTGCCAGCAGCCAAGGACAGGGTGAGGCCAAAAACATTCAGTACTTC. This gives the protein CASSQGQGEAKNIQYF.

This clone occurred a few times. The chain carries TRBV5-1 and TRBJ2-3; 7 bases are a match to TRBD1. V lost 2 bases to trimming and J lost 5 bases; unmatched junction nucleotides: 5. CDR1 and CDR2 from the germline V gene are SGHRS and YFSETQ. The CDR3 extends over 14 amino acids. CDR3 residues: CASSFKGGEDTQYF. Written as DNA, the CDR3 is TGCGCCAGCAGCTTCAAAGGGGGCGAAGATACGCAGTATTTT.

This chain joins TRBV10-2 and TRBJ2-7; a weak D match, TRBD1 (6 bases). V shed 10 bases and J shed 3 bases, with 16 bases lying between them. This CDR3 spans 13 amino acids. Germline CDR1 and CDR2: WSHSY and SAAADI. The DNA for the CDR3 is TGCGCCAACACCTGGACAGCAGTCTACGAGCAGTACGTC. Protein: CANTWTAVYEQYV.

The chain recombines TRBV6-5 with TRBJ2-3; D assignment may be TRBD1 or TRBD2 (5 bases each). V lost 6 bases and J 4 bases, leaving 14 bases between the germline ends. This CDR3 has 14 residues. Germline V gene sequence: CDR1 MNHEY, CDR2 SVGAGI. CDR3 sequence: CASRGVIAADTQYF. The CDR3 region has the DNA TGTGCCAGCAGGGGGGTTATTGCCGCAGATACGCAGTATTTT.

The chain links TRBV19 to TRBJ2-3, with D maybe TRBD1 (6 bases). This CDR3 region has 16 residues. V was cut by 5 bases and J by 0 bases, with 15 bases left in between. The germline gives CDR1 LNHDA, CDR2 SQIVND (reference sequence). The CDR3 sequence: CASSPRGSPSTDTQYF. As DNA, the CDR3 is TGTGCCAGTAGTCCAAGGGGGTCACCAAGCACAGATACGCAGTATTTT.

The chain links TRBV30 to TRBJ2-2; TRBD1 aligns across 7 bases. CDR3 length: 14 amino acids. The trim removed 2 bases at V and 4 bases at J, leaving 4 bases unmatched. CDR1 is GTSNPN, CDR2 SVGIG, per germline (reference sequence). The CDR3 sequence: CAWSLTGLTGELFF. CDR3 DNA: TGTGCCTGGAGTCTGACAGGGCTCACCGGGGAGCTGTTTTTT.

The chain employs TRBV29-1 and TRBJ1-4, with a weak D call TRBD1 (5 bases). Germline assignment: CDR1 SQVTM and CDR2 ANQGSEA. The CDR3 has 13 residues. Deletions cut 4 bases from V and 0 bases from J, with 6 bases between. The CDR3 coding sequence is TGCAGCGTTGGGGGGGCAACTAATGAAAAACTGTTTTTT. As protein: CSVGGATNEKLFF. Together with reference TRBV29-1 and TRBJ1-4, the CDR3 gives the full variable domain: SAVISQKPSRDICQRGTSLTIQCQVDSQVTMMFWYRQQPGQSLTLIATANQGSEATYESGFVIDKFPISRPNLTFSTLTVSNMSPEDSSIYLCSVGGATNEKLFFGSGTQLSVL.

The chain joins TRBV7-9 to TRBJ2-3, with D unresolved. The CDR3 length is 12 residues. Germline V CDR1 and CDR2: SEHNR, FQNEAQ (reference sequence). Trimming removed 7 bases from V and 2 bases from J, with 7 bases in between. CDR3 nucleotide sequence: TGTGCCAGCACCTTCCCCACAGATACGCAGTATTTT. Translating it yields CASTFPTDTQYF.

CDR3 sequence (DNA): TGCGCCAGCAGCTTGGATGGGACAGGGGTTGGAAACACCATATATTTT. It translates to CASSLDGTGVGNTIYF. The chain carries TRBV5-1 and TRBJ1-3; 10 nucleotides agree with TRBD1. Losses at the gene ends were 0 bases for V and 3 bases for J; bases not matched to a gene: 3. The CDR3 totals 16 residues. The germline CDR1 and CDR2 sequences are SGHRS and YFSETQ.